Listed below are T cell receptor beta chains from one sample, sequenced in a study of patients and donors after allogeneic stem cell transplantation. Via MiXCR, TCRdb re-called the RT-PCR reads, giving one row per CDR3 protein. In the table there are about 57,000 distinct CDR3 sequences, about 14% of which are singletons. The material sequenced was blood, either unsorted or a sorted T cell fraction (not recorded which). These receptors originate from a human donor who was either an allogeneic HSCT recipient or a stem cell or donor lymphocyte infusion donor (not recorded which). It is not recorded whose cells these are; they may come from a transplant donor. CDR3s include the opening cysteine and the closing phenylalanine or tryptophan. A D gene is named only where the DNA matches it firmly. Not every row has a clone size; where given, it reads once, few, many or a size class.

>few|TRBJ1-6|TRBV14|NA
TGTGCCAGCAGCCGGCTAACGGGGCCCATTGGGAATTCACCCCTCCACTTT
CASSRLTGPIGNSPLHF
>many|TRBJ1-1|TRBV25-1|TRBD1
TGTGCCAGCAAGGACAGGGGGCCCTTGGGGACTGAAGCTTTCTTT
CASKDRGPLGTEAFF
>medium-sized|TRBJ1-5|TRBV29-1|NA
TGCAGCGTGGGTGGTGGATCCCCCAATCAGCCCCAGCATTTT
CSVGGGSPNQPQHF
>many|TRBJ1-5|TRBV6-1|NA
TGTGCCAGCACAAGGGGCAAGGGCAATCAGCCCCAGCATTTT
CASTRGKGNQPQHF
>many|TRBJ2-7|TRBV3-1|NA
TGTGCCAGCAGCCTCTCGGGGTTGGGCGAGCAGTACTTC
CASSLSGLGEQYF
>few|TRBJ2-2|TRBV25-1|TRBD1
TGTGCCAGCAGTGAATGGGGGACAGGGCGGAGCGGGGAGCTGTTTTTT
CASSEWGTGRSGELFF
>few|TRBJ2-1|TRBV7-2|TRBD1
TGTGCCAGCAGCTTATTCGGGACAGACTCCTACAATGAGCAGTTCTTC
CASSLFGTDSYNEQFF
>NA|TRBJ2-3|TRBV18|NA
TGTGCCAGCTCACTGACCACGACCTCTAGCACAGATACGCAGTATTTT
CASSLTTTSSTDTQYF
>medium-sized|TRBJ1-1|TRBV7-8|NA
TGTGCCAGCAGCTTTCGGTCCGGCGGCACTGAAGCTTTCTTT
CASSFRSGGTEAFF
>many|TRBJ2-1|TRBV20-1|NA
TGCAGTGCGCCCGGAGGCACGGGCTCCTACAATGAGCAGTTCTTC
CSAPGGTGSYNEQFF
>few|TRBJ1-5|TRBV30|TRBD1
TGTGCCTGGAGCCCCCGGACAGGGGCCCGGTATCAGCCCCAGCATTTT
CAWSPRTGARYQPQHF
>many|TRBJ1-2|TRBV2|NA
TGTGCCACCCCCTGGGGGGATCGTGGCTACACCTTC
CATPWGDRGYTF
>few|TRBJ2-1|TRBV5-5|NA
TGTGCCAGCATGTGGAAGAGCTCCTACAATGAGCAGTTCTTC
CASMWKSSYNEQFF
>NA|TRBJ2-7|TRBV10-3|NA
TGTGCCATCAGTGATAGCGTTATCGGTTCCTACGAGCAGTACTTC
CAISDSVIGSYEQYF
>many|TRBJ2-5|TRBV12-3/TRBV12-4|NA
TGTGCCAGCAGCCGTAAAGAGACCCAGTACTTC
CASSRKETQYF
>many|TRBJ2-7|TRBV18|TRBD1
TGTGCCAGCTCACGGACCGGGACAGGGTACCACGAGCAGTACTTC
CASSRTGTGYHEQYF
>few|TRBJ2-1|TRBV18|NA
TGTGCCAGCTCACCTCCACTAGCATCCTACAATGAGCAGTTCTTC
CASSPPLASYNEQFF
>once|TRBJ2-2|TRBV29-1|NA
TGCAGCGTTGAAGATAGGTGGCGCACCGGGGAGCTGTTTTTT
CSVEDRWRTGELFF
>NA|TRBJ2-7|TRBV4-2|NA
TGTGCCAGCAGCAAAGGGGCTGGAATGGGCGGAATAGCCTACGAGCAGTACTTC
CASSKGAGMGGIAYEQYF
>many|TRBJ1-3|TRBV6-1|NA
TGTGCCAGCAGTGAAGCAGGGAGTCTCCGGGCTTACTCTGGAAACACCATATATTTT
CASSEAGSLRAYSGNTIYF
>NA|TRBJ2-5|TRBV5-1|NA
TGCGCCAGCAGCTTGGCAGACTCTAAGGGGGAGACCCAGTACTTC
CASSLADSKGETQYF
>few|TRBJ2-7|TRBV7-6|NA
TGTGCCAGCAGCTATCTCTCTAGCCGCCCTCTAGACGAGCAGTACTTC
CASSYLSSRPLDEQYF
>many|TRBJ1-3|TRBV14|NA
TGTGCCAGCAGCCAAGTACTTGCGATCTCTGGAAACACCATATATTTT
CASSQVLAISGNTIYF
>few|TRBJ2-1|TRBV6-4|NA
TGTGCCAGCAGTGGATCTGGGGGCTTCTTGTTCTTC
CASSGSGGFLFF
>many|TRBJ1-4|TRBV7-9|TRBD1
TGTGCCAGCAGCTTAGGGGACAGAGTGATCCATGCAACTAATGAAAAACTGTTTTTT
CASSLGDRVIHATNEKLFF
>few|TRBJ2-3|TRBV15|TRBD1
TGTGCCACCAGCAGTTTACAGGGGAATACGCAGTATTTT
CATSSLQGNTQYF
>NA|TRBJ2-3|TRBV4-1|TRBD2
TGCGCCAGCAGCCAAGTCCCCTTACGGGAGGGAGCAGATACGCAGTATTTT
CASSQVPLREGADTQYF
>few|TRBJ2-3|TRBV6-1|TRBD2
TGTGCCAGCAGTGAACTGGGGGGGGAGGCAGATACGCAGTATTTT
CASSELGGEADTQYF
>NA|TRBJ2-5|TRBV12-3/TRBV12-4|TRBD1
TGTGCCAGCCAGACAGGGCAAAACCAAGAGACCCAGTACTTC
CASQTGQNQETQYF
>few|TRBJ1-5|TRBV20-1|NA
TGCAGTGCTAGGGCGGGGGGGCCAAATCAGCCCCAGCATTTT
CSARAGGPNQPQHF
>NA|TRBJ2-7|TRBV20-1|TRBD2
TGCAGTGCTAGAATTAGCGGGAGGGCCCCCTCCTACGAGCAGTACTTC
CSARISGRAPSYEQYF
>few|TRBJ2-5|TRBV10-2|NA
TGCGCCAGCACTCGCCCAGACCCTCAAGAGACCCAGTACTTC
CASTRPDPQETQYF
>many|TRBJ2-1|TRBV11-2|TRBD1
TGTGCCAGCATGAAGGGGGCAGGGTCGCACAATGAGCAGTTCTTC
CASMKGAGSHNEQFF
>many|TRBJ1-3|TRBV12-3/TRBV12-4|NA
TGTGCCAGCAGCCATGGCATGAGCTCTGGAAACACCATATATTTT
CASSHGMSSGNTIYF
>many|TRBJ1-3|TRBV6-5|NA
TGTGCCAGCAGTATGCCCGGAGGAAACACCATATATTTT
CASSMPGGNTIYF
>NA|TRBJ2-2|TRBV25-1|TRBD1
TGTGCCAGCAGTGGGAGACAGGGAGTCAACACCGGGGAGCTGTTTTTT
CASSGRQGVNTGELFF
>few|TRBJ1-2|TRBV19|TRBD1
TGTGCCAGTAGTAACAGGGGAGATGGCTACACCTTC
CASSNRGDGYTF
>many|TRBJ1-5|TRBV7-2|NA
TGTGCCAGCAGCTTCCGTGGCCAGCCCCAGCATTTT
CASSFRGQPQHF
>NA|TRBJ1-2|TRBV29-1|NA
TGCAGCACTCAAGTGGACACCGGTGGATATGGCTACACCTTC
CSTQVDTGGYGYTF
>many|TRBJ1-5|TRBV7-9|NA
TGTGCCAGCAGCTTAGGGTCTTTTTCGGATCAGCCCCAGCATTTT
CASSLGSFSDQPQHF
>few|TRBJ2-4|TRBV5-6|TRBD2
TGTGCCAGCAGCCCCCTCGGGAGGGTCGCCAAAAACATTCAGTACTTC
CASSPLGRVAKNIQYF
>few|TRBJ2-7|TRBV5-1|TRBD2
TGCGCCAGCAGCTTGGAAGCGGGAATGAGCTCCTACGAGCAGTACTTC
CASSLEAGMSSYEQYF
>NA|TRBJ2-7|TRBV12-3/TRBV12-4|NA
TGTGCCAGCAGTTGTGGGGGGAGGCTGAGCTCCTACGAGCAGTACTTC
CASSCGGRLSSYEQYF
>NA|TRBJ2-5|TRBV7-6|NA
TGTGCCAGCAGCTTAGTAGTTGCTAGCCCGGAGACCCAGTACTTC
CASSLVVASPETQYF
>NA|TRBJ2-5|TRBV19|NA
TGTGCCAGTAGTATCACGGGGCTGGAGACCCAGTACTTC
CASSITGLETQYF
>NA|TRBJ2-2|TRBV29-1|NA
TGCAGCGTTGTCAGATACACCGGGGAGCTGTTTTTT
CSVVRYTGELFF
>NA|TRBJ2-7|TRBV6-1|NA
TGTGCCAGTAAATGGACCTTCTCCTACGAGCAGTACTTC
CASKWTFSYEQYF
>few|TRBJ2-1|TRBV11-1|NA
TGTGCCAGCAGCTTGGTCGGGGGTGACAGCTACAATGAGCAGTTCTTC
CASSLVGGDSYNEQFF
>NA|TRBJ2-1|TRBV6-5|NA
TGTGCCAGCAGTTCGCCCGCCGGATCGGGAGACTCCTACAATGAGCAGTTCTTC
CASSSPAGSGDSYNEQFF
>NA|TRBJ1-4|TRBV6-6|NA
TGTGCCAGCAGTAGCCGGGTAGGGTCCCTGAATGAAAAACTGTTTTTT
CASSSRVGSLNEKLFF
>many|TRBJ1-1|TRBV5-8|NA
TGTGCCAGCAGCTTGGGACAGCAATCTGAAGCTTTCTTT
CASSLGQQSEAFF
>NA|TRBJ2-3|TRBV19|TRBD2
TGTGCCAGTAGTCCCTTGGCTAGCGGGTCCTTTGATACGCAGTATTTT
CASSPLASGSFDTQYF
>NA|TRBJ2-7|TRBV12-3/TRBV12-4|TRBD2
TGTGCCAGCAGTTTTGCGACTAGCGGGAGTTCCGAGCAGTACTTC
CASSFATSGSSEQYF
>NA|TRBJ2-1|TRBV20-1|TRBD2
TGCAGTGGGGGCGGGAGAAGCGATGAGCAGTTCTTC
CSGGGRSDEQFF
>many|TRBJ2-1|TRBV20-1|NA
TGCAGTGCTTCTTTTGGGGGGTCTAGCGAACTCAATGAGCAGTTCTTC
CSASFGGSSELNEQFF